This record looks at one T cell receptor (beta chain) sequence and its context. This entry is derived from a study of blood T cell repertoires in COVID-19. The wider study: Donors in the United States, Italy and Spain gave samples during acute or convalescent COVID-19.

Two consecutive negative NP/OP PCR tests, clearance, or resolved symptoms defined Cohort 3 recovery. The CDR3 loop spans 17 amino acids. CDR1 and CDR2 (germline): MRHNA, SNTAGT. The trim removed 0 bases at V and 2 bases at J, leaving 4 bases unmatched. Clones were sequenced by immunoSEQ multiplex PCR, and TCRdb holds only the in-frame ones, with some missing. The table records roughly 230,000 clones, around 82% of them present only once. What was sequenced was PBMCs or T cells enriched from blood (not recorded which). The chain is built from TRBV6-4 and TRBJ2-6; 7 bases agree with TRBD1. The TCR sequence derives from a man aged 45-65 years who had recovered from COVID-19. Written as DNA, the CDR3 is TGTGCCAGCAGTGACTCCCGAACAGGGGCTGGGGCCAACGTCCTGACTTTC. Protein product: CASSDSRTGAGANVLTF.